The present T cell receptor beta chain was sequenced within a study of breast tumors, draining lymph nodes, adjacent tissues. Points on this clonotype: Its matching antigen is unknown.

Overall study findings and caveats: Tumors had less TCR diversity than lymph nodes, more than nontumor tissue. Findings are consistent with lymph node origin and intratumoral expansion of most tumor T cells.

Germline V gives CDR1 MNHEY, CDR2 SMNVEV (reference sequence). CDR3 length equals 13 residues. Trimming removed 3 bases from V and 4 bases from J, with 9 bases in between. MiXCR was run by TCRdb on the multiplex PCR reads, yielding one entry per CDR3 protein. The top ten clones hold around 1.2% of a sample with 90,000 to 120,000 distinct CDR3 sequences, about 20% of them seen once. Breast cancer patients provided tissue from their axillary draining lymph nodes. The sequence was collected from a female donor with breast cancer. Some clones in this sample may be carry-over from other donors' samples. This chain connects TRBV27 to TRBJ2-5; possibly TRBD1 for D (7 bases). Sequenced: axillary lymph node tissue. This chain's CDR3 is CASSFQGGETQYF. The CDR3, as DNA: TGTGCCAGCAGTTTCCAGGGGGGAGAGACCCAGTACTTC.